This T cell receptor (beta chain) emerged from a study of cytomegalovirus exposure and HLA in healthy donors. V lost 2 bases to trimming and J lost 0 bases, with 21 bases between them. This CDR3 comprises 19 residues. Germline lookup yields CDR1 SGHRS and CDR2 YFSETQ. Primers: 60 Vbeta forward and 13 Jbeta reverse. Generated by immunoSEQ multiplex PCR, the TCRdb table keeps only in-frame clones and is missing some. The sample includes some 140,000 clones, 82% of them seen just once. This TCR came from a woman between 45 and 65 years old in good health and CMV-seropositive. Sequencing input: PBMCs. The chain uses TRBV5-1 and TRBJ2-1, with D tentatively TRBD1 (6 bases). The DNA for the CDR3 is TGCGCCAGCAGCTTCCCCCGGGTTCCCGACAGGAGCTCCTACAATGAGCAGTTCTTC. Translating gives CASSFPRVPDRSSYNEQFF. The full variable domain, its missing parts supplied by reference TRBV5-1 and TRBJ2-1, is KAGVTQTPRYLIKTRGQQVTLSCSPISGHRSVSWYQQTPGQGLQFLFEYFSETQRNKGNFPGRFSGRQFSNSRSEMNVSTLELGDSALYLCASSFPRVPDRSSYNEQFFGPGTRLTVL.